A selection of T cell receptor beta chains follows, all from one sample in a study of CD8 T cells in Susac syndrome. TCRdb analysed the immunoSEQ multiplex PCR reads with MiXCR anew, one entry per CDR3 protein. The table has around 45,000 distinct CDR3 sequences, roughly 93% seen once. Sequencing was performed on CD8+ T cells from PBMCs. The receptors were gathered from a human donor in good health. CDR3s include the opening cysteine and the closing phenylalanine or tryptophan. Each record gives: V gene, D gene, J gene, clone size, CDR3 DNA, CDR3 protein. A D gene is named only where the DNA matches it firmly. Part of the rows lack a size; the others show once, few, many or a class for expanded clones.

TRBV28,TRBD1,TRBJ2-3,.,TGTGCCAGCGCGCCGGGACAGATCACAGATACGCAGTATTTT,CASAPGQITDTQYF
TRBV29-1,TRBD2,TRBJ2-1,.,TGCAGCACTGGACTAGCGGGGAATGAGCAGTTCTTC,CSTGLAGNEQFF
TRBV5-1,TRBD2,TRBJ2-7,.,TGCGCCAGCAGCTTGGTGGCGGGGGCCTACGAGCAGTACTTC,CASSLVAGAYEQYF
TRBV12-3/TRBV12-4,.,TRBJ2-7,.,TGTGCCAGCAGTTTAAACCCAGGCCGGGAGCAGTACTTC,CASSLNPGREQYF
TRBV6-2/TRBV6-3,.,TRBJ1-2,.,TGTGCCAGCAGTTATGGAGTTAACTATGGCTACACCTTC,CASSYGVNYGYTF
TRBV5-4,.,TRBJ2-7,.,TGTGCCAGCAGCTTGGCCCGGCTAGGGGGCGAGCAGTACTTC,CASSLARLGGEQYF
TRBV15,TRBD1,TRBJ2-3,.,TGTGCCACCAGCAGGGACAGGCCTGACCCGAAGGATACGCAGTATTTT,CATSRDRPDPKDTQYF
TRBV6-5,.,TRBJ2-1,once,TGTGCCAGCAGTTCTACAAAATACAATGAGCAGTTCTTC,CASSSTKYNEQFF
TRBV30,TRBD1,TRBJ2-2,.,TGTGCCTGGATCGACGAAACTGGGACAGTACCCGGGGAGCTGTTTTTT,CAWIDETGTVPGELFF
TRBV5-6,.,TRBJ1-2,.,TGTGCCAGCAGGGTTGGCTCCATTGGCTACACCTTC,CASRVGSIGYTF
TRBV7-6,.,TRBJ2-7,.,TGTGCCAGCAGCTTAGGTTTGCGGAACTCCTACGAGCAGTACTTC,CASSLGLRNSYEQYF
TRBV28,TRBD2,TRBJ2-1,.,TGTGCCAGCAGTTTAGTCGCCAGCGGGAGTTACAATGAGCAGTTCTTC,CASSLVASGSYNEQFF
TRBV27,TRBD2,TRBJ2-3,.,TGTGCCAGCAGTCGGACTAGCGGGAGGGCGGATACGCAGTATTTT,CASSRTSGRADTQYF
TRBV3-1,.,TRBJ1-1,.,TGTGCCAGCAGCCAATATGATCGGATCTCGATCTCTGAAGCTTTCTTT,CASSQYDRISISEAFF
TRBV5-1,.,TRBJ2-1,.,TGCGCCAGCAGCCCCCGATGGTCCAATGAGCAGTTCTTC,CASSPRWSNEQFF
TRBV7-9,.,TRBJ1-1,.,TGTGCCAGCAGCTTACGAGAGAGTGAAGCTTTCTTT,CASSLRESEAFF
TRBV20-1,TRBD2,TRBJ2-1,.,TGCAGTGCTAGAGATGCGATTCCTAGCGGGAGGGCCTATGAGCAGTTCTTC,CSARDAIPSGRAYEQFF
TRBV19,TRBD1,TRBJ1-1,.,TGTGCCACTGCAGGGGGAGAAGCTTTCTTT,CATAGGEAFF
TRBV28,TRBD1,TRBJ2-7,once,TGTGCCAGCAGTTTTGTAAGGACAGGAGACTCCCTCTACGAGCAGTACTTC,CASSFVRTGDSLYEQYF
TRBV5-1,TRBD1,TRBJ1-4,.,TGCGCCAGCAGCTTATTACAGGGGCCAACTAATGAAAAACTGTTTTTT,CASSLLQGPTNEKLFF
TRBV27,.,TRBJ2-6,few,TGTGCCAGCAGCCCCGGACAAATCTCTGGGGCCAACGTCCTGACTTTC,CASSPGQISGANVLTF
TRBV6-4,.,TRBJ2-2,once,TGTGCCAGCAGTGAATTGCAGGCCACCGGGGAGCTGTTTTTT,CASSELQATGELFF
TRBV12-3/TRBV12-4,TRBD2,TRBJ2-2,.,TGTGCCAGCAGTTTCTCGGGACTAGCGGGCACCGGGGAGCTGTTTTTT,CASSFSGLAGTGELFF
TRBV13,.,TRBJ1-1,.,TGTGCCAGCAGCCAAGAGGGGGGGAACACTGAAGCTTTCTTT,CASSQEGGNTEAFF
TRBV19,.,TRBJ1-2,.,TGTGCCAGTAGCCTAGGGGTCTCAGGCTCTAACTATGGCTACACCTTC,CASSLGVSGSNYGYTF
TRBV12-5,.,TRBJ1-2,.,TGTGCTAGTGGTTTGGCGGGACTCCGGCAGGGCTACACCTTC,CASGLAGLRQGYTF
TRBV3-1,TRBD2,TRBJ2-1,.,TGTGCCAGCAGCCCTCAATTAGGACTAGCGACCAATGAGCAGTTCTTC,CASSPQLGLATNEQFF
TRBV29-1,.,TRBJ2-2,.,TGCAGCGTTGAAGAGGGTTGGACCGGGGAGCTGTTTTTT,CSVEEGWTGELFF
TRBV25-1,.,TRBJ1-1,.,TGTGCCAGCACCGTGGGGCTCGTGGCTTTCTTT,CASTVGLVAFF
TRBV4-2,TRBD1,TRBJ1-5,.,TGTGCCAGCAGCCATGGACAGGGAAATCAGCCCCAGCATTTT,CASSHGQGNQPQHF
TRBV5-1,.,TRBJ2-7,.,TGCGCCAGCAGACCGGACGGCTCGGGATTCCACGAGCAGTACTTC,CASRPDGSGFHEQYF
TRBV7-9,TRBD2,TRBJ2-7,.,TGTGCCAGCAGCATGGGACTAGCGGCCTTCTACGAGCAGTACTTC,CASSMGLAAFYEQYF
TRBV27,.,TRBJ1-2,.,TGTGCCAGCAGTTCGGACAGATATGGCTACACCTTC,CASSSDRYGYTF
TRBV5-6,.,TRBJ1-1,.,TGTGCCAGCAGCCCGGGTGGCGCTGAAGCTTTCTTT,CASSPGGAEAFF
TRBV28,TRBD2,TRBJ2-3,.,TGTGCCAGCAGTCACTTAGCGGGAGCGACCCCAGATACGCAGTATTTT,CASSHLAGATPDTQYF
TRBV29-1,.,TRBJ1-2,.,TGCAGCGTTAAACACGGGGGCCTTGGCTACACCTTC,CSVKHGGLGYTF
TRBV2,.,TRBJ1-1,.,TGTGCCAGCAGTGACCAAACAGCAAACACTGAAGCTTTCTTT,CASSDQTANTEAFF
TRBV28,.,TRBJ1-1,.,TGTGCCAGCAGTTTTACGGAGCGCACTGAAGCTTTCTTT,CASSFTERTEAFF
TRBV15,.,TRBJ2-5,.,TGTGCCACCAGCAGAGATCCGGACAGTTTACAAGAGACCCAGTACTTC,CATSRDPDSLQETQYF
TRBV7-9,.,TRBJ2-3,few,TGTGCCAGCAGCTTATTTACAGATACGCAGTATTTT,CASSLFTDTQYF
TRBV12-3/TRBV12-4,TRBD2,TRBJ2-3,.,TGTGCCAGCAGTTTTCGGTTTAGGCGGGAGGACACAGATACGCAGTATTTT,CASSFRFRREDTDTQYF
TRBV28,TRBD2,TRBJ2-2,.,TGTGCCAGCAGTTTATGGAAGGCGGGAGGGCCGAACACCGGGGAGCTGTTTTTT,CASSLWKAGGPNTGELFF
TRBV14,.,TRBJ2-1,.,TGTGCCAGCAGCCAAGCTCCCCGCGGTAGCGGATACAATGAGCAGTTCTTC,CASSQAPRGSGYNEQFF
TRBV24-1,.,TRBJ2-3,.,TGTGCCACCAGTGATCCCAAAAAATGGGCAGATACGCAGTATTTT,CATSDPKKWADTQYF
TRBV20-1,TRBD2,TRBJ2-1,.,TGCAGTGCTAGAGCCACCTCAGTAGCGGGACTGCAGTTCTTC,CSARATSVAGLQFF
TRBV27,.,TRBJ2-7,.,TGTGCCAGCAGTTTAGGGGGTTCCCCTGTGTACGAGCAGTACTTC,CASSLGGSPVYEQYF
TRBV5-6,TRBD2,TRBJ2-7,few,TGTGCCAGCAGCTTGGCGCGGGGGATTTTCCACGAGCAGTACTTC,CASSLARGIFHEQYF
TRBV27,.,TRBJ2-7,.,TGTGCCAGCAGTCCGGACAGCCGAGGGTACGAGCAGTACTTC,CASSPDSRGYEQYF
TRBV7-9,TRBD2,TRBJ2-1,once,TGTGCCAGCAGCTTATATACGGGAGGGCCTTACAATGAGCAGTTCTTC,CASSLYTGGPYNEQFF
TRBV27,TRBD2,TRBJ2-7,.,TGTGCCAGCAGGCTAGCGGCCTACTTGGCCTACGAGCAGTACTTC,CASRLAAYLAYEQYF
TRBV5-1,.,TRBJ2-1,.,TGCGCCAGCAGCTTGGACCCGGTTAGCTCCTACAATGAGCAGTTCTTC,CASSLDPVSSYNEQFF
TRBV7-6,TRBD1,TRBJ2-7,.,TGTGCCAGCAGCTTTGGACAGGGGGCTAGGTACGAGCAGTACTTC,CASSFGQGARYEQYF
TRBV2,TRBD2,TRBJ2-7,.,TGTGCCAGCAACGAACTAGCGGGAGTTAACGAGCAGTACTTC,CASNELAGVNEQYF
TRBV15,.,TRBJ2-7,.,TGTGCCACCAGCAGAGATGCCGGGACAAACTACGAGCAGTACTTC,CATSRDAGTNYEQYF
TRBV15,TRBD1,TRBJ2-4,.,TGTGCCACCAGCGGCGACAGGGTAGACATTCAGTACTTC,CATSGDRVDIQYF